Each of the 23 T cell receptor beta chains below was sequenced from the same sample in a study of T cell repertoires in cytomegalovirus infection. MiXCR was run by TCRdb on the reads, yielding one entry per CDR3 protein. Counted here are 150,000 to 200,000 distinct CDR3 sequences, 8% to 10% occurring once; the ten biggest clones make up about 4.2%. What was sequenced was PBMCs. Receptors were obtained from a human donor in good health (CMV status not recorded). Some clones in this sample may be carry-over from other donors' samples.

The genes are TRBV5-6 and TRBJ1-2, with D tentatively TRBD1 (5 bases). The germline CDR1 and CDR2 sequences are SGHDT and YYEEEE. V was shortened by 2 bases and J by 7 bases, with 21 bases between the two germline ends. The CDR3 contains 16 residues. CDR3 coding DNA: TGTGCCAGCAGCTTTCGTGTCCTGGGGGTTCCTCCTGGCTACACCTTC. Protein product: CASSFRVLGVPPGYTF.

A word on this clonotype: A much larger clonotype is one base distant, so this may be a read error. This chain joins TRBV2 and TRBJ2-7, with 7 nucleotides matching TRBD1. CDR1 is SNHLY and CDR2 is FYNNEI in the germline V gene. This CDR3 contains 13 residues. Germline trimming cut 6 bases from V and 7 bases from J; bases unmatched to any gene: 9. The chain's CDR3 is CASSEGQRWEQYF. The DNA of the CDR3 is TGTGCCAGCAGCGAGGGACAGAGATGGGAGCAGTACTTC.

The sample holds many counts of this clonotype. The J gene is TRBJ2-1, the V gene TRBV4-3; D is possibly TRBD1 (6 bases). Germline V gene data show CDR1 as LGHNA and CDR2 as YSLEER. This CDR3 contains 14 residues. The V gene lost 0 bases and the J gene lost 9 bases, with 12 bases spanning the gap. The CDR3 is CASSQDGQGSEQFF. The DNA of the CDR3 is TGCGCCAGCAGCCAAGATGGGCAGGGGAGTGAGCAGTTCTTC.

This clonotype was found many times. This chain uses TRBV7-2 with TRBJ2-3; 9 bases agree with TRBD1. The germline gives CDR1 SGHTA, CDR2 FQGNSA. The CDR3 runs 16 residues. V gave up 5 bases and J gave up 1 base; unmatched junction bases: 7. CDR3: CASSLHRGLGTDTQYF. The CDR3 bases are TGTGCCAGCAGCCTACACAGGGGGCTCGGCACAGATACGCAGTATTTT.

This clonotype appeared a few times. The rearrangement joins TRBV20-1 to TRBJ2-2; D uncertain. Deletions cut 0 bases from V and 0 bases from J, with 8 bases between. The CDR3 has 15 residues. In germline, CDR1 is DFQATT, CDR2 SNEGSKA (reference sequence). The CDR3 region has the DNA TGCAGTGCTAGAGATGAACTCTCGAACACCGGGGAGCTGTTTTTT. Translation: CSARDELSNTGELFF.

This clonotype was counted once. This chain joins TRBV4-3 and TRBJ2-5; TRBD1 matches 8 bases. The junction had 18 bases not matched to a gene; V was cut back by 0 bases and J by 0 bases. The germline V gene encodes CDR1 LGHNA and CDR2 YSLEER. This CDR3 comprises 21 residues. This CDR3 is CASSQERKKSYGTGYQETQYF. CDR3 bases: TGCGCCAGCAGCCAAGAAAGGAAGAAATCCTACGGGACAGGCTACCAAGAGACCCAGTACTTC.

This clonotype has at least ten counts. The V gene is TRBV20-1, the J gene TRBJ2-5, with TRBD2 as a possible D gene (6 bases). The V gene lost 5 bases and the J gene lost 5 bases, with 21 bases spanning the gap. CDR3 length equals 15 residues. Germline lookup yields CDR1 DFQATT and CDR2 SNEGSKA (reference sequence). The CDR3 coding sequence is TGCAGTGCTTTCTTCGGGGGAGGACTGAAGGAGACCCAGTACTTC. As protein: CSAFFGGGLKETQYF.

This clonotype showed up just a few times. The V and J genes are TRBV6-4 and TRBJ2-1; D remains ambiguous. From germline, CDR1 is MRHNA and CDR2 SNTAGT. This CDR3 is built from 13 residues. Trimming cost V 0 bases and J 10 bases, with 10 bases left between them. This CDR3 reads CASSDSILGEQFF. CDR3 DNA: TGTGCCAGCAGTGACTCGATTTTGGGAGAGCAGTTCTTC.

A few counts support this clonotype. The CDR3 region has the DNA TGTGCCAGCGGGGTCAGGACAGGGGGTTCGGTAACTGAAGCTTTCTTT. Translated, it gives CASGVRTGGSVTEAFF. The V gene is TRBV28, the J gene TRBJ1-1; the match to TRBD1 covers 10 bases. The CDR3 has 16 residues. Germline trimming cut 8 bases from V and 5 bases from J; bases unmatched to any gene: 14. Germline V CDR1 and CDR2: MDHEN, SYDVKM.

This clonotype came up many times. The chain links TRBV7-8 to TRBJ1-5, with D possibly being TRBD1 (6 bases). The CDR3 contains 16 residues. V was clipped by 1 base and J by 3 bases, with 13 bases between them. CDR1 SGHVS and CDR2 FQNEAQ come from the germline V gene. The CDR3 region is CASSLGGGRNNQPQHF. The CDR3 bases are TGTGCCAGCAGCTTAGGGGGGGGCAGAAACAATCAGCCCCAGCATTTT.

This clonotype has at least ten counts. CDR3 bases: TGTGCCAGCACGGACAGTATCATTGAAAAACTGTTTTTT. Its translation is CASTDSIIEKLFF. V usage is TRBV2 and J usage is TRBJ1-4, with D perhaps TRBD1 (6 bases). CDR1 SNHLY and CDR2 FYNNEI come from the germline V gene. V was trimmed by 7 bases and J by 7 bases, leaving 13 bases between them. The CDR3 runs 13 residues. Looking up the rest from reference TRBV2 and TRBJ1-4 gives the full variable domain: EPEVTQTPSHQVTQMGQEVILRCVPISNHLYFYWYRQILGQKVEFLVSFYNNEISEKSEIFDDQFSVERPDGSNFTLKIRSTKLEDSAMYFCASTDSIIEKLFFGSGTQLSVL.

This clonotype came up many times. The chain employs TRBV7-2 and TRBJ2-3; 10 nucleotides align to TRBD1. The germline V gene has CDR1 SGHTA and CDR2 FQGNSA. V was pared by 7 bases and J by 2 bases, with 3 bases of the junction left unmatched. CDR3 size: 14 residues. The CDR3 loop reads CASTRQGATDTQYF. The CDR3 DNA is TGTGCCAGCACCCGACAGGGGGCCACAGATACGCAGTATTTT.

This clonotype showed up many times. The chain recombines TRBV7-2 with TRBJ2-7, with unresolved D. Germline CDR1 is SGHTA and CDR2 is FQGNSA. This CDR3 is built from 15 residues. The germline V and J ends were trimmed by 5 bases and 5 bases, with 19 bases remaining between them. CDR3 in amino acids: CASSPVGRPGDEQYF. The CDR3 region has the DNA TGTGCCAGCAGCCCGGTGGGCAGGCCGGGCGACGAGCAGTACTTC.

This clonotype has just a few counts. The V and J genes are TRBV20-1 and TRBJ2-4; D not resolved. V was pared by 6 bases and J by 1 base, with 7 bases between. Germline-derived CDR1 and CDR2 are DFQATT and SNEGSKA (reference sequence). This CDR3 is 12 amino acids long. The CDR3 loop is CSAKPAKNIQYF. The CDR3 coding sequence is TGCAGTGCAAAACCGGCCAAAAACATTCAGTACTTC.

This clonotype was counted many times. This sequence joins TRBV11-2 and TRBJ2-7; weak D call: TRBD2 (5 bases). Trimming left V 6 bases short and J 5 bases short, with 14 bases between. The CDR3 consists of 13 residues. Germline CDR1 and CDR2: SGHAT and FQNNGV. In nucleotides, the CDR3 is TGTGCCAGCAGTCTAACCGGACTTGACGAGCAGTACTTC. Translation gives CASSLTGLDEQYF.

This clonotype was counted at least ten times. The chain carries TRBV7-6 and TRBJ2-2; no firm D call. From germline, CDR1 is SGHVS and CDR2 FNYEAQ. Trimming pared 0 bases from V and 2 bases from J, leaving 7 bases between. The CDR3 runs 15 residues. This CDR3 reads CASSLAAGNTGELFF. CDR3 coding DNA: TGTGCCAGCAGCTTAGCGGCCGGTAACACCGGGGAGCTGTTTTTT.

This clonotype was seen a few times. The chain has TRBV7-2 and TRBJ2-3; no firm D call. Germline V gene data show CDR1 as SGHTA and CDR2 as FQGNSA. This CDR3 is built from 12 residues. V dropped 5 bases and J dropped 8 bases, with 11 bases sitting between them. The CDR3 DNA reads TGTGCCAGCAGCCTAGGAGTGGGTACGCAGTATTTT. Amino acid sequence: CASSLGVGTQYF. Variable domain in full (rest from reference TRBV7-2 and TRBJ2-3): GAGVSQSPSNKVTEKGKDVELRCDPISGHTALYWYRQSLGQGLEFLIYFQGNSAPDKSGLPSDRFSAERTGGSVSTLTIQRTQQEDSAVYLCASSLGVGTQYFGPGTRLTVL.

This clonotype has a handful of counts. The chain recombines TRBV28 with TRBJ2-1; D is unclear. Germline CDR1 and CDR2: MDHEN and SYDVKM. This CDR3 comprises 15 residues. Trimming left V 7 bases short and J 0 bases short, with 13 bases between. DNA for the CDR3: TGTGCCAGCACCCTGAACCCGAGCTCCTACAATGAGCAGTTCTTC. Its translation: CASTLNPSSYNEQFF.

This clonotype was picked up many times. This rearrangement joins TRBV28 to TRBJ1-1; D not certain. Trimming removed 5 bases at V and 8 bases at J, with 9 bases between. Germline CDR1 reads MDHEN; CDR2 reads SYDVKM. There are 11 residues in the CDR3. The CDR3 DNA sequence: TGTGCCAGCAGTCAAGAGACAGAAGCTTTCTTT. Amino acid sequence: CASSQETEAFF.

This clonotype was counted between two and nine times. The V and J genes are TRBV24-1 and TRBJ2-1, with D possibly TRBD2 on 5 matching bases. Trimming stripped 4 bases from V and 10 bases from J, with 16 bases between. CDR1 is KGHDR and CDR2 is SFDVKD in the germline V gene. This CDR3 comprises 14 residues. In DNA, the CDR3 is TGTGCCACCAGTGAACTAGGATCAACCAGGGAGCAGTTCTTC. It is translated as CATSELGSTREQFF.

This clonotype was counted at least ten times. The chain is built from TRBV7-2 and TRBJ1-1, with D maybe TRBD1 (5 bases). Per germline, CDR1 SGHTA and CDR2 FQGNSA. Trimming removed 3 bases from V and 4 bases from J, with 12 bases in between. The CDR3 contains 14 residues. The CDR3 loop is CASSLGVSGTEAFF. The CDR3 region has the DNA TGTGCCAGCAGCTTGGGGGTATCGGGCACTGAAGCTTTCTTT.

This clonotype was seen ten or more times. V and J are TRBV7-3 and TRBJ2-2, with D perhaps given as TRBD1 or TRBD2 (5 bases each). The CDR3 has 19 residues. The germline V gene has CDR1 SGHTA and CDR2 FQGTGA. The V and J ends lost 5 bases and 4 bases respectively, with 26 bases between them. This CDR3 reads CASSTLPGQGVSSTGELFF. CDR3 nucleotides: TGTGCCAGCAGCACACTCCCGGGGCAGGGTGTGAGTAGCACCGGGGAGCTGTTTTTT.

This clonotype was picked up many times. The chain combines TRBV12-3 or TRBV12-4 with TRBJ2-3, with D possibly TRBD2 on 7 matching bases. This CDR3 is 14 amino acids long. V was shortened by 7 bases and J by 4 bases, with 15 bases between the two germline ends. This CDR3 is CASTRAGAADTQYF. The CDR3 DNA reads TGTGCCAGCACTCGGGCGGGGGCCGCAGATACGCAGTATTTT.